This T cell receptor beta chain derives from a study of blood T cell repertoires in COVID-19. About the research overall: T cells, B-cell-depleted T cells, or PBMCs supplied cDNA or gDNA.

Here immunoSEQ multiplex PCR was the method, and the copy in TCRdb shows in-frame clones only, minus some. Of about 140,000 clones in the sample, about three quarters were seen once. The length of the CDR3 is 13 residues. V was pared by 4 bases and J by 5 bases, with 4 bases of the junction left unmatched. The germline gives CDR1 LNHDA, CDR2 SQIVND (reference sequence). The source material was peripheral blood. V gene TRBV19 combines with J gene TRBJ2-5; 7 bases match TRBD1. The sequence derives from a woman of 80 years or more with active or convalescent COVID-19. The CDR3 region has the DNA TGTGCCAGTAGTAGGACAGGCCGCGAGACCCAGTACTTC. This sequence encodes CASSRTGRETQYF. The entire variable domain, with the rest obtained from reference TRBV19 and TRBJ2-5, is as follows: DGGITQSPKYLFRKEGQNVTLSCEQNLNHDAMYWYRQDPGQGLRLIYYSQIVNDFQKGDIAEGYSVSREKKESFPLTVTSAQKNPTAFYLCASSRTGRETQYFGPGTRLLVL.